This is a list of T cell receptor beta chains from one sample in a study of blood T cell repertoires in COVID-19. Repertoires were generated with immunoSEQ multiplex PCR, while TCRdb's copy carries only in-frame clones and drops some. The data show about 280,000 clones, around 90% seen once. The sample was peripheral blood. These receptors all come from a woman aged 45-65 years who had recovered from COVID-19. CDR3s include the opening cysteine and the closing phenylalanine or tryptophan. The D gene is left open where the match is weak. Size is omitted from some rows. Given values are once, few, many or a class for expanded clones.

d_call j_call clone_size v_call cdr3_aa cdr3_nt
- TRBJ1-6 - TRBV6-6 CASSSEGAGLGSPLHF TGTGCCAGCAGCTCGGAGGGTGCAGGCCTGGGATCACCCCTCCACTTT
TRBD2 TRBJ2-1 - TRBV24-1 CATSVTSGTYNEQFF TGTGCCACCAGTGTTACTAGCGGGACCTACAATGAGCAGTTCTTC
TRBD1 TRBJ2-3 - TRBV5-1 CASTDPQGAVDTQYF TGCGCCAGCACGGATCCCCAGGGGGCTGTGGATACGCAGTATTTT
TRBD1 TRBJ2-1 - TRBV19 CASSIRSGTVNNEQFF TGTGCCAGTAGTATTAGGTCCGGGACAGTCAACAATGAGCAGTTCTTC
TRBD2 TRBJ2-1 - TRBV5-1 CASSSRTSGNEQFF TGCGCCAGCAGCTCAAGGACTAGCGGCAATGAGCAGTTCTTC
TRBD2 TRBJ2-1 - TRBV5-1 CASSLGGGVNEQFF TGCGCCAGCAGCTTGGGCGGGGGTGTCAATGAGCAGTTCTTC
- TRBJ2-5 - TRBV30 CAWSVLAQETQYF TGTGCCTGGAGTGTTCTGGCCCAGGAGACCCAGTACTTC
- TRBJ2-7 - TRBV9 CASTGGVTYDEQYF TGTGCCAGCACCGGAGGTGTTACCTACGACGAGCAGTACTTC
TRBD1 TRBJ1-2 few TRBV27 CASSLNRGDGYTF TGTGCCAGCAGTTTAAACAGGGGTGATGGCTACACCTTC
- TRBJ2-7 - TRBV28 CASSSPEAGFHEQYF TGTGCCAGCAGTTCCCCCGAGGCGGGATTCCACGAGCAGTACTTC
- TRBJ2-7 - TRBV5-4 CASSWEGRGFYEQYF TGTGCCAGCAGCTGGGAGGGTAGGGGGTTTTACGAGCAGTACTTC
- TRBJ1-4 - TRBV19 CASSISRQNEKLFF TGTGCCAGTAGTATATCGAGACAGAATGAAAAACTGTTTTTT
- TRBJ1-1 - TRBV5-1 CASSLAGISAEAFF TGCGCCAGCAGCTTGGCAGGGATATCGGCTGAAGCTTTCTTT
- TRBJ1-6 once TRBV25-1 CASSDPGRGTLHF TGTGCCAGCAGTGATCCAGGTCGAGGGACCCTCCACTTT
- TRBJ1-5 - TRBV2 CASTGANQPQHF TGTGCCAGCACAGGGGCCAATCAGCCCCAGCATTTT
TRBD1 TRBJ2-7 once TRBV10-3 CAISPGQGSYEQYF TGTGCCATCAGCCCGGGACAGGGAAGCTACGAGCAGTACTTC
- TRBJ1-2 - TRBV6-6 CASSFDGVYGYTF TGTGCCAGCAGCTTTGACGGGGTCTATGGCTACACCTTC